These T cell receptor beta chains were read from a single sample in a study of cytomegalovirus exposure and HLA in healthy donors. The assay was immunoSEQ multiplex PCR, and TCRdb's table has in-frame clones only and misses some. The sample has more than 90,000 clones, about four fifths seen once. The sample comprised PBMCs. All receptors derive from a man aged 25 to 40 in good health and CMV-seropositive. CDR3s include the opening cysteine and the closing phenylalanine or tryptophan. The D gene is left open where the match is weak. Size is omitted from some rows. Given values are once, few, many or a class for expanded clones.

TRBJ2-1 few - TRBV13 TGTGCCAGCAGCACGGAGGGCAGGAAGGCTGATGAGCAGTTCTTC CASSTEGRKADEQFF
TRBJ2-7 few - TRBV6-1 TGTGCCAGCAGTCGAGACAGATACGAGCAGTACTTC CASSRDRYEQYF
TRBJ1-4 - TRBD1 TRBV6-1 TGTGCCAGCAGTGTAACAGGGGTTGAAAAACTGTTTTTT CASSVTGVEKLFF
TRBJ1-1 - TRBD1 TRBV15 TGTGCCACCAGCAGCTACAGGGGGCCGAGCACTGAAGCTTTCTTT CATSSYRGPSTEAFF
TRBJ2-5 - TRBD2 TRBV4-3 TGCGCCAGCAGCCAATCCAAGCGGGGGAGAGAGACCCAGTACTTC CASSQSKRGRETQYF
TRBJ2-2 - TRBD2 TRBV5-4 TGTGCCAGCAGCCTAACTAGCGGGGGGGCCGGGGAGCTGTTTTTT CASSLTSGGAGELFF
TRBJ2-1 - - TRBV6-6 TGTGCCACCCCTCCCCCCTACAATGAGCAGTTCTTC CATPPPYNEQFF
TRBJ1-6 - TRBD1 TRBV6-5 TGTGCCAGCAGTTTGGACAGGGGTGATTCACCCCTCCACTTT CASSLDRGDSPLHF
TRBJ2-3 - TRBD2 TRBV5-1 TGCGCCAGCAGCGAGGGACTAGCGGGGGGCACAGATACGCAGTATTTT CASSEGLAGGTDTQYF
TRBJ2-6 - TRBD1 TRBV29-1 TGCAGCGTTGACGGACAGGGTACTTTCTCTGGGGCCAACGTCCTGACTTTC CSVDGQGTFSGANVLTF
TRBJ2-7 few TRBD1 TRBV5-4 TGTGCCAGCCGTCCCTCACAGGGGGCCTACGAGCAGTACTTC CASRPSQGAYEQYF
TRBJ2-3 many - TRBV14 TGTGCCAGCAGCCCCTACTCCCCCACAGATACGCAGTATTTT CASSPYSPTDTQYF
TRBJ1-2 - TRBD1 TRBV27 TGTGCCAGCCTTGACAGGGACAGCGGTGGCTACACCTTC CASLDRDSGGYTF
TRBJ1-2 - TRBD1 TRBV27 TGTGCCAGCAGTAAAACGGGACAGGCATCTGGCTACACCTTC CASSKTGQASGYTF
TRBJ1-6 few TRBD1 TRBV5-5 TGTGCCAGCAGCTTGTATGGGACAGCCGTTTATAATTCACCCCTCCACTTT CASSLYGTAVYNSPLHF
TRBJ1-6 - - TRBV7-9 TGTGCCAGCAGCTCGATTACAGTCTCCTATAATTCACCCCTCCACTTT CASSSITVSYNSPLHF
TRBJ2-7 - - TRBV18 TGTGCCAGCGCGGGGCCGAGCTCCTACGAGCAGTACTTC CASAGPSSYEQYF
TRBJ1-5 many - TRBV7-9 TGTGCCAGCAGCTTAGGGGCGAATAGCAATCAGCCCCAGCATTTT CASSLGANSNQPQHF
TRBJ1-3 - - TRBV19 TGTGCCAGTAGTATAGTGGTGAGCTCTGGAAACACCATATATTTT CASSIVVSSGNTIYF
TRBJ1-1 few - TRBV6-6 TGTGCCAGCACCGTCGACAGTTTACATACTGAAGCTTTCTTT CASTVDSLHTEAFF
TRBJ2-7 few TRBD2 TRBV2 TGTGCCAGCAGGGTTCTAGCGGGGGGTTCCTACGAGCAGTACTTC CASRVLAGGSYEQYF
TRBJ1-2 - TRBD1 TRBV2 TGTGCCGGAAGACAGGGGTCGGGATATGGCTACACCTTC CAGRQGSGYGYTF
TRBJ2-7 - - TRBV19 TGTGCCAGTAGTATTAGTCCGACCTACGAGCAGTACTTC CASSISPTYEQYF
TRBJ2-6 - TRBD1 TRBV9 TGTGCCAGCAGCGCGACGGGACAGAACTCTGGGGCCAACGTCCTGACTTTC CASSATGQNSGANVLTF
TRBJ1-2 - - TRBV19 TGTGCCAGTAGTGAGGGAATTAACTATGGCTACACCTTC CASSEGINYGYTF
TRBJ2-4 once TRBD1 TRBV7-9 TGTGCCAGCAGCTTCGGACAGGGAGCCAAAAACATTCAGTACTTC CASSFGQGAKNIQYF
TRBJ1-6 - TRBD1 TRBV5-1 TGCGCCAGCAGCTACCGGGACAGGGGGCTTTCACCCCTCCACTTT CASSYRDRGLSPLHF
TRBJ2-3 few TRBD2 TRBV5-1 TGCGCCAGCAGCTCTATCACTAGCGGGGGGGTTGATACGCAGTATTTT CASSSITSGGVDTQYF
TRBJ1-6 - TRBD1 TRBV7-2 TGTGCCAGCAGCTTAGGGACAGGGGGTACACCCCTCCACTTT CASSLGTGGTPLHF
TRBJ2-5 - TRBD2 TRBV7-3 TGTGCCAGCAGCCGGCGGGAGGGGGAGACCCAGTACTTC CASSRREGETQYF
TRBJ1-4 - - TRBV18 TGTGCCAGCTCACCAAGGAGGGCAGAAGGTGAAAAACTGTTTTTT CASSPRRAEGEKLFF
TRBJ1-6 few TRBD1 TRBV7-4 TGTGCCAGCAGCAGGGGGCTAGTTAGTTCACCCCTCCACTTT CASSRGLVSSPLHF
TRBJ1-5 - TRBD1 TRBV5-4 TGTGCCAGCAGCTCAGGGGGCGGAAATCAGCCCCAGCATTTT CASSSGGGNQPQHF
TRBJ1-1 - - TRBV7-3 TGTGCCAGCAGCCCAACAGGACCTCTGAACACTGAAGCTTTCTTT CASSPTGPLNTEAFF
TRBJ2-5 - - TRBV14 TGTGCCAGCAGCCAAGGGGTCTCTAGGGGCCAAGAGACCCAGTACTTC CASSQGVSRGQETQYF
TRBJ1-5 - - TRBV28 TGTGCCAGCCCGCCGGGGGACGGGTCGGTCAATCAGCCCCAGCATTTT CASPPGDGSVNQPQHF
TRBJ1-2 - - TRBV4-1 TGCGCCAGCAGCCAAGTTGGCTCTTGGGAGGCCGGCTACACCTTC CASSQVGSWEAGYTF
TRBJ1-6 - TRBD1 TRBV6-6 TGTGCCAGCAGTTCACAGGGGGTAAATTCACCCCTCCACTTT CASSSQGVNSPLHF
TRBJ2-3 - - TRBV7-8 TGTGCCAGCAGCCGAAAGGAGGGGGCGGCAGATACGCAGTATTTT CASSRKEGAADTQYF